A selection of T cell receptor beta chains follows, all from one sample in a study of shared T cell receptors in the human thymus. Sequenced by immunoSEQ multiplex PCR; TCRdb stores in-frame clones only, minus some. This sample has about 660,000 clones, with roughly 90% found just once. These sequences were also reported in another study, on human thymus T cells.

Sequencing input: thymocytes. The receptor source for this set is a boy under two years old with a congenital heart defect. Each CDR3 is given with its conserved first and last residue. A D gene is named only where the DNA matches it firmly.

cdr3_length,j_call,d_call,v_call,cdr3_aa,cdr3_nt
16,TRBJ1-3,-,TRBV11-2,CASSSYQTNSGNTIYF,TGTGCCAGCAGCTCATACCAGACAAACTCTGGAAACACCATATATTTT
16,TRBJ1-3,-,TRBV4-1,CASSQIRRGPGNTIYF,TGCGCCAGCAGCCAAATTAGAAGGGGCCCTGGAAACACCATATATTTT
18,TRBJ2-5,-,TRBV4-1,CASSQVPTRTAYQETQYF,TGCGCCAGCAGCCAAGTACCCACCCGGACAGCCTACCAAGAGACCCAGTACTTC
16,TRBJ1-1,TRBD1,TRBV10-3,CAIRGGTGQGETEAFF,TGTGCCATCAGGGGGGGGACAGGGCAAGGGGAGACTGAAGCTTTCTTT
12,TRBJ2-7,TRBD1,TRBV2,CASADRAKGQYF,TGTGCCAGCGCGGACAGGGCCAAGGGGCAGTACTTC
18,TRBJ2-1,-,TRBV15,CATSRGTPGVPDYNEQFF,TGTGCCACCAGCAGAGGGACGCCGGGAGTACCAGACTACAATGAGCAGTTCTTC
14,TRBJ2-7,-,TRBV25-1,CASSGGQADYEQYF,TGTGCCAGCAGTGGAGGGCAGGCAGACTACGAGCAGTACTTC
13,TRBJ2-7,TRBD2,TRBV2,CASSVGLAGEQYF,TGTGCCAGCAGTGTCGGTCTAGCGGGCGAGCAGTACTTC
15,TRBJ2-7,-,TRBV15,CATSRDKDSYYEQYF,TGTGCCACCAGCAGAGATAAAGACTCGTACTACGAGCAGTACTTC
11,TRBJ2-7,-,TRBV5-8,CASSSFREQYF,TGTGCCAGCAGCTCCTTCCGCGAGCAGTACTTC